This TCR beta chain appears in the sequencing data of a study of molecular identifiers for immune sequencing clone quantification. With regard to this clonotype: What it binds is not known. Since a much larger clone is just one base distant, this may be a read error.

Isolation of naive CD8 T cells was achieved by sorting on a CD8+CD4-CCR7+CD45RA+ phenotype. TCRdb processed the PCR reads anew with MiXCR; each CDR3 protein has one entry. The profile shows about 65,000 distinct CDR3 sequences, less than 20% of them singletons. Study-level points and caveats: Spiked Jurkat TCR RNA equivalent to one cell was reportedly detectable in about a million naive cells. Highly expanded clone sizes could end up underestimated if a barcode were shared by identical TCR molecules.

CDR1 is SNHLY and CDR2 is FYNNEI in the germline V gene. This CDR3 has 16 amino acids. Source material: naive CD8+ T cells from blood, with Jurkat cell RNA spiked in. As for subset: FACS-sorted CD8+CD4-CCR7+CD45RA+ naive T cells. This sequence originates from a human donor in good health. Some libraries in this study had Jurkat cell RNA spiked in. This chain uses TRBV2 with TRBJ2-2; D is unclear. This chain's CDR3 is CASGDYPDSNTGELFF. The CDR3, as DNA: TGTGCCAGCGGTGATTACCCCGACTCAAACACCGGGGAGCTGTTTTTT.